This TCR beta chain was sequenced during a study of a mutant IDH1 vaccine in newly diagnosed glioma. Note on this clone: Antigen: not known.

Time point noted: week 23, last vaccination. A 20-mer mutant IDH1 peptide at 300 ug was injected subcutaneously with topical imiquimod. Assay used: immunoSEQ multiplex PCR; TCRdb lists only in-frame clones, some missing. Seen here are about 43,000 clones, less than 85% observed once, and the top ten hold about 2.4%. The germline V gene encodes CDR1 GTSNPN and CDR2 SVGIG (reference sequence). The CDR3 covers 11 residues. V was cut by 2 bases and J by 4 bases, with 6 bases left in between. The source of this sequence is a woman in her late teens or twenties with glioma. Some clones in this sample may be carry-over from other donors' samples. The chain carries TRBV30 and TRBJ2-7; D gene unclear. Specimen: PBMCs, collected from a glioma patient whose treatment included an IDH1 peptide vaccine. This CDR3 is CAWSFTYEQYF. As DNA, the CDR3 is TGTGCCTGGAGTTTTACATACGAGCAGTACTTC.